This T cell receptor beta chain was recovered during a study of Ad26.COV2.S vaccination and SARS-CoV-2 variants. Study in general: Intramuscular Ad26.COV2.S at 5x10^10 or 1x10^11 viral particles. Study outcomes and limitations: CD8+ and CD4+ T cells specific for spike reportedly responded with substantial breadth after vaccination. Placebo recipients and vaccine recipients were similar in non-spike TCR breadth.

As to this clone: Antigen unknown.

Germline V gene data show CDR1 as MNHNY and CDR2 as SVGAGI (reference sequence). V lost 8 bases and J 1 base, leaving 10 bases between the germline ends. The CDR3 has 13 residues. Produced via immunoSEQ multiplex PCR; TCRdb's table is partial and in-frame only. The repertoire holds some 290,000 clones, with just over 85% as singletons. The treatment is: around 19 received Ad26.COV2.S at low or high dose, single or two shots; 5 received placebo; per-sample allocation not given. Sampling occurred on day 63 after the first vaccine or placebo injection. It was an adult aged 18-55 years in Boston who was the donor.

The J gene is TRBJ2-3, the V gene TRBV6-6; D unresolved. Sequencing was performed on peripheral blood, taken in a trial of Ad26.COV2.S vaccine versus placebo. This receptor was identified in a person aged 18-60 years who received the Ad26.COV2.S COVID-19 vaccine or a placebo. In DNA form, the CDR3 reads TGTGCCAGCCTACAGACCGGCACAGATACGCAGTATTTT. Protein: CASLQTGTDTQYF.